Listed here are 30 T cell receptor beta chains from one sample, sequenced in a study of blood T cells in healthy people across ages. With a J-beta primer mix and a sample-barcoded 5' primer, a second PCR ran about 6 to 11 cycles. TCRdb ran MiXCR on the 5' RACE reads and lists one entry per CDR3 protein. The top ten clones hold 10% to 15% of a sample with about 810,000 distinct CDR3 sequences, approximately 35% of them seen once. The sample comprised blood. These TCRs come from a man aged 18-30 years in good health.

This clonotype was seen more than once but under ten times. The V and J genes are TRBV20-1 and TRBJ2-5; 10 nucleotides agree with TRBD2. The germline gives CDR1 DFQATT, CDR2 SNEGSKA (reference sequence). Trimming cost V 6 bases and J 11 bases; bases outside gene matches: 6. The CDR3 loop spans 11 amino acids. CDR3 sequence: CSARTSGEQYF. DNA of the CDR3: TGCAGTGCCAGAACTAGCGGGGAGCAGTACTTC.

This chain joins TRBV25-1 and TRBJ2-3, with a weak D call TRBD2 (5 bases). Per germline, CDR1 MGHDK and CDR2 SYGVNS. The CDR3 consists of 16 residues. V dropped 1 base and J dropped 1 base, with 12 bases sitting between them. In DNA, the CDR3 is TGTGCCAGCAGTGAATCTCCTAGCCGGGGCACAGATACGCAGTATTTT. The encoded protein is CASSESPSRGTDTQYF.

The chain links TRBV5-1 to TRBJ2-1; D is ambiguous. There are 16 residues in the CDR3. Germline V gives CDR1 SGHRS, CDR2 YFSETQ. Trimming stripped 4 bases from V and 1 base from J, with 15 bases between. The CDR3 nucleotides read TGCGCCAGCAGCCCCCAAGCTCAGCAATCCTACAATGAGCAGTTCTTC. Amino acid sequence: CASSPQAQQSYNEQFF.

This sequence joins TRBV28 and TRBJ2-7; 8 bases are a match to TRBD1. CDR1 MDHEN and CDR2 SYDVKM come from the germline V gene. The CDR3 extends over 15 amino acids. The J segment lost 0 bases and the V segment lost 6 bases, leaving 7 bases of the junction unmatched. The chain's CDR3 is CASSETGALSYEQYF. The CDR3 bases are TGTGCCAGCAGCGAGACAGGGGCCCTCTCCTACGAGCAGTACTTC.

A few counts support this clonotype. The V call is TRBV7-8, the J call TRBJ2-1; no definite D call. V was pared by 0 bases and J by 2 bases, with 23 bases between. CDR1 SGHVS and CDR2 FQNEAQ come from the germline V gene. This CDR3 region has 20 residues. CDR3 DNA: TGTGCCAGCAGCTTAGCGGGTATGGCCAGGAACGCTGAAGCCTACAATGAGCAGTTCTTC. Protein: CASSLAGMARNAEAYNEQFF.

The chain has TRBV7-8 and TRBJ2-1; D is possibly TRBD1 or TRBD2 (7 bases each). Germline V gives CDR1 SGHVS, CDR2 FQNEAQ. The CDR3 contains 13 residues. The germline V and J ends were trimmed by 5 bases and 8 bases, with 13 bases remaining between them. The CDR3 region has the DNA TGTGCCAGCAGCCCAGCAGGGGGGGATGAGCAGTTCTTC. It codes for CASSPAGGDEQFF.

About this clonotype itself: This clone may be a read error of a much larger clone one base away. The V gene is TRBV29-1, the J gene TRBJ1-5, with D perhaps matching TRBD1 (6 bases). The CDR3 runs 13 residues. Per the germline V gene, CDR1 is SQVTM and CDR2 is ANQGSEA. Trimming removed 6 bases at V and 9 bases at J, with 18 bases between. The CDR3 nucleotides are TGCAGCGTAGCCCGGGACATAGGTCGGCCCCAGCATTTT. Protein sequence: CSVARDIGRPQHF. The full variable domain, completed using reference TRBV29-1 and TRBJ1-5, is SAVISQKPSRDICQRGTSLTIQCQVDSQVTMMFWYRQQPGQSLTLIATANQGSEATYESGFVIDKFPISRPNLTFSTLTVSNMSPEDSSIYLCSVARDIGRPQHFGDGTRLSIL.

The rearrangement links TRBV10-3 to TRBJ1-4, with TRBD1 identical over 7 bases. Germline V gene data show CDR1 as ENHRY and CDR2 as SYGVKD. The CDR3 consists of 15 residues. V lost 2 bases and J lost 4; bases outside the gene matches: 4. CDR3 in DNA: TGTGCCATCAGTGAGCCGGGACAGAGTAATGAAAAACTGTTTTTT. This gives the protein CAISEPGQSNEKLFF.

Of note for this clonotype: The junction departs from germline at one end; a sequencing error may be responsible. The chain uses TRBV6-2 or TRBV6-3 and TRBJ2-3, with TRBD2 matching over 10 bases. The CDR3 covers 16 residues. Germline V gene data show CDR1 as MNHEY and CDR2 as SVGEGT. CDR3 sequence (DNA): TGTGCCAGCAGTTACGGGACTAGCGAAACCACAGTTACGCAGTATTTT. Its translation: CASSYGTSETTVTQYF.

This clonotype was found many times. This rearrangement joins TRBV28 to TRBJ2-7; D is undetermined. The germline V gene encodes CDR1 MDHEN and CDR2 SYDVKM. CDR3 length: 12 amino acids. Trimming pared 4 bases from V and 4 bases from J, leaving 8 bases between. Here the CDR3 DNA reads TGTGCCAGCAGTTCCTACCAGTACGAGCAGTACTTC. Its translation: CASSSYQYEQYF.

This clonotype appeared a few times. The V and J genes are TRBV3-1 and TRBJ2-7, with D tentatively TRBD1 or TRBD2 (5 bases each). The CDR3 is 12 residues long. V was cut by 10 bases and J by 2 bases, with 12 bases left in between. Per the germline V gene, CDR1 is LGHDT and CDR2 is YNNKEL (reference sequence). The CDR3 region is CATAAGPYEQYF. CDR3 nucleotides: TGTGCCACAGCGGCAGGGCCCTACGAGCAGTACTTC.

To note about this clonotype: Being one base from a much bigger clone, this may be a read error. The J gene is TRBJ2-3, the V gene TRBV20-1; D possibly matches TRBD1 or TRBD2 (7 bases each). CDR1 and CDR2 from the germline V gene are DFQATT and SNEGSKA (reference sequence). The V end lost 6 bases, the J end lost 2 bases, and 18 bases lay between the germline ends. The CDR3 is made up of 15 amino acids. CDR3 residues: CSATPTGTNTDTQYF. The DNA for the CDR3 is TGCAGTGCCACCCCGACAGGGACTAACACAGATACGCAGTATTTT.

The chain recombines TRBV7-8 with TRBJ1-3; no clear D gene. The length of the CDR3 is 13 residues. Germline-derived CDR1 and CDR2 are SGHVS and FQNEAQ. The V gene lost 5 bases and the J gene lost 4 bases, with 9 bases spanning the gap. CDR3 DNA: TGTGCCAGCAGCCACGGGAACGGAAACACCATATATTTT. Translating gives CASSHGNGNTIYF.

V and J are TRBV7-2 and TRBJ1-6; D might be TRBD1 (6 bases). With 8 bases removed from V and 7 bases from J, the gap between germline ends came to 15 bases. Per germline, CDR1 SGHTA and CDR2 FQGNSA. CDR3 size: 14 residues. In DNA form, the CDR3 reads TGTGCCAGCGGATCACAGGGTTGGAATTCACCCCTCCACTTT. Translated, it gives CASGSQGWNSPLHF.

J is TRBJ2-7 and V is TRBV4-1; D is uncertain. V dropped 5 bases and J dropped 3 bases, with 17 bases sitting between them. This CDR3 has 15 residues. Looked up from germline, CDR1 is MGHRA and CDR2 is YSYEKL. The CDR3 DNA reads TGCGCCAGCAGCTCCAAGATTATCGCAGTCTACGAGCAGTACTTC. This codes for CASSSKIIAVYEQYF.

This clonotype has a handful of counts. The chain is built from TRBV20-1 and TRBJ1-5; D uncertain. The CDR3 runs to 15 residues. V was pared by 0 bases and J by 0 bases, with 9 bases between. Per the germline V gene, CDR1 is DFQATT and CDR2 is SNEGSKA (reference sequence). The CDR3 loop reads CSARDTGSSNQPQHF. The CDR3 bases are TGCAGTGCTAGAGATACGGGAAGTAGCAATCAGCCCCAGCATTTT.

This clonotype was found a few times. This chain uses TRBV6-5 with TRBJ1-2; D gene ambiguous. The CDR3 contains 12 residues. Germline values: CDR1 MNHEY, CDR2 SVGAGI. Trimming removed 5 bases from V and 5 bases from J, with 9 bases in between. CDR3 sequence: CASSGPLYGYTF. CDR3 DNA sequence: TGTGCCAGCAGTGGACCCCTATATGGCTACACCTTC.

This clonotype was picked up a small number of times. The rearrangement uses TRBV28 and TRBJ2-1; the match to TRBD1 covers 9 bases. V was clipped by 0 bases and J by 8 bases; unmatched bases: 5. This CDR3 has 15 amino acids. The germline CDR1 and CDR2 sequences are MDHEN and SYDVKM. The CDR3 DNA reads as TGTGCCAGCAGTTTATGGACAGGGGGGTTCGATGAGCAGTTCTTC. It specifies CASSLWTGGFDEQFF.

The chain has TRBV12-3 or TRBV12-4 and TRBJ2-4, with D possibly being TRBD1 (9 bases). The better agreement between TRBJ2-7 and the DNA end casts doubt on the J call. This CDR3 has 15 residues. CDR3 loop: CASSPGTGTRYEQYF. DNA of the CDR3: TGTGCCAGCAGTCCGGGGACAGGGACTAGGTACGAGCAGTACTTC.

This clonotype came up a few times. The chain carries TRBV15 and TRBJ2-3, with TRBD1 matching 8 bases. Losses at the gene ends were 0 bases for V and 3 bases for J; bases not matched to a gene: 5. The CDR3 is 16 amino acids. CDR1 LNHNV and CDR2 YYDKDF come from the germline V gene (reference sequence). For the CDR3, the DNA is TGTGCCACCAGCAGAGATCCGGACAGGGTTACAGATACGCAGTATTTT. The encoded protein is CATSRDPDRVTDTQYF.

V gene TRBV2 combines with J gene TRBJ2-7, with D possibly matching TRBD2 (5 bases). The CDR3 contains 13 residues. V gave up 6 bases and J gave up 6 bases, with 15 bases separating them. Germline loops: CDR1 SNHLY, CDR2 FYNNEI. The CDR3 loop reads CASRSRRGPEQYF. CDR3 sequence (DNA): TGTGCCAGCAGATCCAGACGGGGTCCCGAGCAGTACTTC.

The chain joins TRBV4-1 to TRBJ2-3; the D gene is possibly TRBD1 (6 bases). CDR1 is MGHRA, CDR2 YSYEKL, per germline. CDR3 length: 11 residues. V was clipped by 5 bases and J by 10 bases, with 10 bases between them. The CDR3 DNA follows: TGCGCCAGCAGCGCACAGGGTGCGCAGTATTTT. This sequence encodes CASSAQGAQYF.

Details on this clonotype: A read error may be the cause here, since a much bigger clone is one base away. J is TRBJ1-1 and V is TRBV12-3 or TRBV12-4; D call uncertain. V was pared by 5 bases and J by 4 bases, with 8 bases between. The CDR3 consists of 12 residues. CDR3 loop: CASSPMTTEAFF. CDR3 DNA sequence: TGTGCCAGCAGTCCCATGACCACTGAAGCTTTCTTT.

This clonotype appeared a few times. The rearrangement joins TRBV7-3 to TRBJ1-1; 9 positions agree with TRBD1. In germline, CDR1 is SGHTA, CDR2 FQGTGA. This CDR3 comprises 15 residues. V lost 5 bases to trimming and J lost 7 bases; unmatched junction nucleotides: 11. CDR3 loop: CASSLSGQGLGEAFF. CDR3 coding DNA: TGTGCCAGCAGCCTATCCGGACAGGGGTTAGGTGAAGCTTTCTTT.

This clonotype turned up a few times. This chain links TRBV4-1 with TRBJ2-5, with 8 bases fitting TRBD1. Trimming cost V 4 bases and J 4 bases; bases outside gene matches: 11. Germline CDR1 reads MGHRA; CDR2 reads YSYEKL. This CDR3 has 16 residues. The CDR3 DNA reads as TGCGCCAGCAGCCTTTACGACAGGGGAGTTGGAGAGACCCAGTACTTC. Translated, it gives CASSLYDRGVGETQYF.

Only a few counts were recorded for this clonotype. This sequence joins TRBV27 and TRBJ2-3; 8 nucleotides align to TRBD1. Germline values: CDR1 MNHEY, CDR2 SMNVEV (reference sequence). This CDR3 comprises 15 residues. Trimming cost V 4 bases and J 0 bases; bases outside gene matches: 3. CDR3 residues: CASSYQGASTDTQYF. CDR3 nucleotides: TGTGCCAGCAGTTACCAGGGGGCTAGCACAGATACGCAGTATTTT.

This chain connects TRBV30 to TRBJ2-1; unclear D gene. V was cut by 4 bases and J by 3 bases, with 4 bases left in between. This CDR3 is built from 11 residues. Looked up from germline, CDR1 is GTSNPN and CDR2 is SVGIG (reference sequence). The CDR3 DNA reads TGTGCCTGGACGAGCTACAATGAGCAGTTCTTC. It codes for CAWTSYNEQFF.

The chain carries TRBV5-5 and TRBJ2-5, with unresolved D. Germline V gives CDR1 SGHKS, CDR2 YYEKEE (reference sequence). Deletions cut 1 base from V and 11 bases from J, with 15 bases between. This CDR3 has 13 residues. The chain's CDR3 is CASSLTGFDGQYF. The CDR3, as DNA: TGTGCCAGCAGCTTGACGGGCTTCGATGGGCAGTACTTC.

The J gene is TRBJ2-4, the V gene TRBV12-3 or TRBV12-4; 10 bases line up with TRBD2. This CDR3 has 15 amino acids. The J segment lost 7 bases and the V segment lost 3 bases, leaving 6 bases of the junction unmatched. The chain's CDR3 is CASSFVSGGPNIQYF. CDR3 coding DNA: TGTGCCAGCAGTTTTGTTAGCGGGGGGCCGAACATTCAGTACTTC.

This clonotype was observed a handful of times. The chain uses TRBV7-2 and TRBJ1-6; TRBD1 matches 7 bases. The CDR3 runs to 14 residues. Germline lookup yields CDR1 SGHTA and CDR2 FQGNSA. J lost 8 bases, V lost 4 bases, and 5 bases had no gene match. The CDR3 DNA sequence: TGTGCCAGCAGCTCGACAGGGAATTATTCACCCCTCCACTTT. Translating gives CASSSTGNYSPLHF.